A selection of T cell receptor beta chains follows, all from one sample in a study of cytomegalovirus exposure and HLA in healthy donors. Profiled with immunoSEQ multiplex PCR; TCRdb holds only in-frame clones, not every one. The sample holds tens of thousands of clones. The sequenced material came from PBMCs. These TCRs come from a man aged 18 to 35 in good health and CMV-seropositive. Both conserved end residues are part of each CDR3. D genes are given only for firm matches.

TRBV28,.,TRBJ1-1,TGTGCCAGCAGTCCCCTCCGTTGGTTGAAAGGAGGCACTGAAGCTTTCTTT,CASSPLRWLKGGTEAFF
TRBV7-9,TRBD1,TRBJ2-7,TGTGCCAGCAGCTTGGGACAGGGCCCTACCCGCTCCTACGAGCAGTACTTC,CASSLGQGPTRSYEQYF
TRBV2,.,TRBJ2-7,TGTGCCAGTCAAGGAGGAACCCACTACGAGCAGTACTTC,CASQGGTHYEQYF
TRBV5-1,.,TRBJ2-1,TGCGCCAGCAGCGGCGGGGACAGTAACAATGAGCAGTTCTTC,CASSGGDSNNEQFF
TRBV5-5,.,TRBJ1-3,TGTGCCAGCAGCTTAGGACAGTCTGGAAACACCATATATTTT,CASSLGQSGNTIYF
TRBV5-1,TRBD1,TRBJ2-5,TGCGCCAGCAGCTACGGGACAGTACAAGAGACCCAGTACTTC,CASSYGTVQETQYF
TRBV6-5,.,TRBJ1-2,TGTGCCAGCAGCTCTCAGGGCGCTAACTATGGCTACACCTTC,CASSSQGANYGYTF
TRBV7-2,.,TRBJ2-5,TGTGCCAGCAGCTTACTCCCAGGGGCCCAGGAGACCCAGTACTTC,CASSLLPGAQETQYF
TRBV27,TRBD2,TRBJ2-3,TGTGCCAGCAGTCTCTTACTAGCGGGGGGGCTAAGCACAGATACGCAGTATTTT,CASSLLLAGGLSTDTQYF
TRBV2,.,TRBJ1-2,TGTGCCAGCTCGGTCAACCGCTATGGCTACACCTTC,CASSVNRYGYTF
TRBV5-6,.,TRBJ1-5,TGTGCCAGCAGCTTGGGTATTGGGGCAGCGGGAAAAGGACAGCCCCAGCATTTT,CASSLGIGAAGKGQPQHF
TRBV6-5,TRBD2,TRBJ2-1,TGTGCCAGCAGAGGGACTAGCGGGAGTTATGAGCAGTTCTTC,CASRGTSGSYEQFF
TRBV6-5,.,TRBJ2-7,TGTGCCAGCAAACGACAGGGAGGCGAGCAGTACTTC,CASKRQGGEQYF
TRBV2,TRBD1,TRBJ1-4,TGTGCCAGCAGCCCAAGCAGGGGGTCTAATGAAAAACTGTTTTTT,CASSPSRGSNEKLFF
TRBV18,TRBD1,TRBJ1-6,TGTGCCAGCTCGCCAACCCAGGGGGCCAGTTCACCCCTCCACTTT,CASSPTQGASSPLHF
TRBV6-5,.,TRBJ1-6,TGTGCCAGCAGTCTGGGCAAAGGCGATTCACCCCTCCACTTT,CASSLGKGDSPLHF
TRBV28,.,TRBJ1-2,TGTGCCAGCAGTTCCGAGACAGTAGAGGACTATGGCTACACCTTC,CASSSETVEDYGYTF
TRBV5-1,TRBD1,TRBJ2-2,TGCGCCAGCAGCACCTACAGGGGGCGTAACACCGGGGAGCTGTTTTTT,CASSTYRGRNTGELFF
TRBV5-4,TRBD1,TRBJ2-7,TGTGCCAGCAGCTTGGGGGACAGCGAGCAGTACTTC,CASSLGDSEQYF
TRBV11-2,.,TRBJ1-2,TGTGCCAGCAGCGACAGCGGCTACACCTTC,CASSDSGYTF
TRBV18,TRBD1,TRBJ1-4,TGTGCCAGCTCACCACTGCTGGGACAGGGTAATGAAAAACTGTTTTTT,CASSPLLGQGNEKLFF
TRBV7-9,.,TRBJ2-1,TGTGCCAGCAGCTTAGTTCACCCCGGCGGCTATTACAATGAGCAGTTCTTC,CASSLVHPGGYYNEQFF